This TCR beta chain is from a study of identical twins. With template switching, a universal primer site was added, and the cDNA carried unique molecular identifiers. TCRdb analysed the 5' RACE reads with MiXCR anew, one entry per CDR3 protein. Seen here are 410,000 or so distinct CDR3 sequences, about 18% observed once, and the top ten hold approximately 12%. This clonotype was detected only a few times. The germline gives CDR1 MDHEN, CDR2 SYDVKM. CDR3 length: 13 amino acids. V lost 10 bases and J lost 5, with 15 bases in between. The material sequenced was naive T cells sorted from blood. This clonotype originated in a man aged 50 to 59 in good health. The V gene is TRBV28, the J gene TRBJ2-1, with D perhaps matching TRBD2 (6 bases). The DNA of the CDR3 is TGTGCCACCTCGTGGGGGAGGAACAATGAGCAGTTCTTC. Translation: CATSWGRNNEQFF.